This record concerns one T cell receptor beta chain sequence. Trimming shortened V by 4 bases and J by 5 bases, and 11 bases separated the two germline ends. CDR1 is SNHLY, CDR2 FYNNEI, per germline. This CDR3 contains 13 residues. The PCR used 60 Vbeta and 13 Jbeta primers. Repertoires were generated with immunoSEQ multiplex PCR, while TCRdb's copy carries only in-frame clones and drops some. The sample shows about 120,000 clones, roughly 80% of them seen only once. The data stem from a study of cytomegalovirus exposure and HLA in healthy donors. The TCR comes from a middle-aged woman in good health and CMV-seropositive. The sequenced material came from PBMCs. The chain links TRBV2 to TRBJ1-2, with D tentatively TRBD1 (6 bases). The DNA of the CDR3 is TGTGCCAGCAGTGTGGGACACTTTTATGGCTACACCTTC. Translation: CASSVGHFYGYTF.